A selection of T cell receptor beta chains follows, all from one sample in a study of Graves' ophthalmopathy and Graves' hyperthyroidism. MiXCR, run by TCRdb on the multiplex PCR reads, gives a single entry per CDR3 protein. The sample lists about 39,000 distinct CDR3 sequences; about half were seen once. The sample was peripheral blood. These receptors originate from an adult woman with stable Graves' hyperthyroidism. Both conserved end residues are part of each CDR3.

j_call	v_call	cdr3_aa
TRBJ1-5	TRBV9	CASSVGRGGAKETQHF
TRBJ1-6	TRBV7-2	CVNNPDLTLHF
TRBJ1-5	TRBV2	CASPAGTGYTPQHF
TRBJ1-5	TRBV2	CASTGGGTGGGNQPQHF
TRBJ1-1	TRBV5-1	CASSLSTVNTEAFF
TRBJ1-4	TRBV20-1	CSAREGQGNEKLFF
TRBJ2-7	TRBV7-9	CASSLGSKAYEQYF
TRBJ1-5	TRBV20-1	CSAGAGGNQPQHF
TRBJ2-5	TRBV7-9	CASSLVFETGNGGETQYF
TRBJ2-7	TRBV7-8	CASSFRLAGDYEQYF
TRBJ2-7	TRBV6-6	CASRPSSYEQYF
TRBJ1-1	TRBV15	CATSSWETEAFF
TRBJ2-3	TRBV10-1	CASGLTGISSDTQYF
TRBJ2-2	TRBV30	CAWDAGTPSTGELFF
TRBJ1-1	TRBV29-1	CSVAGQRNTEAFF
TRBJ1-1	TRBV14	CANSTTGAVEASF
TRBJ1-2	TRBV10-3	CAISGSRDTRVGYTF
TRBJ1-2	TRBV28	CASSLRQGSYGYTF
TRBJ2-5	TRBV20-1	CSATPSGRAVETQYF
TRBJ1-6	TRBV20-1	CSARRTGGDSPLHF
TRBJ2-3	TRBV20-1	CSARDITGLAATDTQYF
TRBJ1-4	TRBV6-5	CASSHSQAQRLFF
TRBJ2-5	TRBV20-1	CSARGDFETQYF
TRBJ2-7	TRBV6-1	CASGGETVYVEQYF
TRBJ2-5	TRBV29-1	CSDGGLARETQYF
TRBJ1-2	TRBV7-9	CVSSLATGGDHGHTF
TRBJ2-3	TRBV10-3	CAIKSTDTQYF
TRBJ1-1	TRBV5-1	CASSLDLGLGEAFF